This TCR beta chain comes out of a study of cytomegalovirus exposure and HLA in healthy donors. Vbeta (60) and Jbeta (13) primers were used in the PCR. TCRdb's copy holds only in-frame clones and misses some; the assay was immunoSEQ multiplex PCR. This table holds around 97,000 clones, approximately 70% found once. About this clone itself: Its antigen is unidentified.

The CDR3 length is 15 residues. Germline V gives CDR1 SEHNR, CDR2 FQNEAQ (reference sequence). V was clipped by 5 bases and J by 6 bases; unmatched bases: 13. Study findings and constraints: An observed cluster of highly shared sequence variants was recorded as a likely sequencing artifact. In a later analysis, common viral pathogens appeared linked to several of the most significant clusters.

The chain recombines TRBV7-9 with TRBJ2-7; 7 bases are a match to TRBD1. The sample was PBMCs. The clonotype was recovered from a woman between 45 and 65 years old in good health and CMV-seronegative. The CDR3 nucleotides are TGTGCCAGCAGCCACCCCCCAGGGGGAGAGGGCGAGCAGTACTTC. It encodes CASSHPPGGEGEQYF.